The rows below give T cell receptor beta chains drawn from one sample of a study of blood T cell repertoires in COVID-19. Method: immunoSEQ multiplex PCR; TCRdb's copy keeps in-frame clones and lacks some. The sample lists approximately 60,000 clones; approximately 89% were seen once. The specimen sequenced was peripheral blood. The receptors here all came from a man aged 55 to 70 with active or convalescent COVID-19. Both conserved end residues are part of each CDR3. The D gene is left open where the match is weak. Some rows mark clone size as missing; the rest say once, few, many or name a class of expanded clone.

v_call	d_call	j_call	clone_size	cdr3_nt	cdr3_aa
TRBV5-1	.	TRBJ1-1	.	TGCGCCAGCAGCTTAGACATGAACACTGAAGCTTTCTTT	CASSLDMNTEAFF
TRBV13	TRBD1	TRBJ2-3	.	TGTGCCAGCAGCCACGCCGGGACAGGGGGGAGCACAGATACGCAGTATTTT	CASSHAGTGGSTDTQYF
TRBV18	.	TRBJ1-1	.	TGTGCCAGCTCACCGATCTTGTACAGCGCAGGGATGAACACTGAAGCTTTCTTT	CASSPILYSAGMNTEAFF
TRBV10-1	.	TRBJ2-1	.	TGCGCCAGCAGTGAGTCGGGAGGATCCTACAATGAGCAGTTCTTC	CASSESGGSYNEQFF
TRBV7-9	.	TRBJ2-5	.	TGTGCCAGCAGCCAAAGCGAGACCCAGTACTTC	CASSQSETQYF
TRBV7-3	TRBD1	TRBJ1-1	.	TGTGCCAGCAGCCATAATCAGGGGGCGCGAAAAGCTTTCTTT	CASSHNQGARKAFF
TRBV18	TRBD1	TRBJ2-7	.	TGTGCCAGCTCACCACCGGGACAGACCTACGAGCAGTACTTC	CASSPPGQTYEQYF
TRBV15	.	TRBJ2-3	.	TGTGCCACCAGCAGAGGGCGGGATACGCAGTATTTT	CATSRGRDTQYF
TRBV5-5	.	TRBJ2-5	.	TGTGCCAGCAGCTTGGGCAGGGTGGAGACCCAGTACTTC	CASSLGRVETQYF
TRBV10-1	TRBD2	TRBJ2-1	.	TGCGCCACTAAGCGGGAGTTGTACAATGAGCAGTTCTTC	CATKRELYNEQFF
TRBV12-5	TRBD1	TRBJ2-2	.	TGTGCTAGTGGTTTGGGATCAGGGGGTGGTGGGGAGCTGTTTTTT	CASGLGSGGGGELFF
TRBV5-1	.	TRBJ2-1	.	TGCGCCAGCAGCTTGTCTAGGGGGGGAGACAATGAGCAGTTCTTC	CASSLSRGGDNEQFF
TRBV4-2	.	TRBJ2-2	.	TGTGCCAGCAGCCAAACAGGGTTCGCCGGGGAGCTGTTTTTT	CASSQTGFAGELFF
TRBV3-1/TRBV3-2	.	TRBJ2-2	once	TGTGCCAGCAGCTTGCGGGGGAACACCGGGGAGCTGTTTTTT	CASSLRGNTGELFF
TRBV7-9	TRBD1	TRBJ1-3	.	TGTGCCAGCAGTTCCACAGGGGGCGGTGGAAACACCATATATTTT	CASSSTGGGGNTIYF
TRBV19	.	TRBJ2-6	.	TGTGCCAGTACTAGGCAGACCTATGGGGCCAACGTCCTGACTTTC	CASTRQTYGANVLTF
TRBV2	TRBD1	TRBJ1-1	once	TGTGCCAGCAGAAGACAGGGGGGAGTGAACACTGAAGCTTTCTTT	CASRRQGGVNTEAFF
TRBV7-2	.	TRBJ2-5	.	TGTGCCAGCAGCTCAGGGCTCAGAGAGACCCAGTACTTC	CASSSGLRETQYF
TRBV7-2	TRBD2	TRBJ2-1	.	TGTGCCAGCAGCTTAGTGGGGACTAGCGCCCATGAGCAGTTCTTC	CASSLVGTSAHEQFF
TRBV28	TRBD1	TRBJ2-2	.	TGTGCCAGCAGTGACCGGGACAGGGGGCTGGACGGGGAGCTGTTTTTT	CASSDRDRGLDGELFF
TRBV6-2/TRBV6-3	TRBD1	TRBJ1-1	.	TGTGCCAGCAGCTGGGGACAGGGATCAGCTTTCTTT	CASSWGQGSAFF
TRBV18	.	TRBJ2-2	.	TGTGCCAGCTCATCTAAAGGGGGAGCCGGGGAGCTGTTTTTT	CASSSKGGAGELFF
TRBV27	.	TRBJ1-2	few	TGTGCCAGCAGTTTATCGGGGGGTGCGGACTATGGCTACACCTTC	CASSLSGGADYGYTF
TRBV28	TRBD1	TRBJ1-1	.	TGTGCCAGCAGTCCTGGCGGGACAGGATTTGGTGAAGCTTTCTTT	CASSPGGTGFGEAFF
TRBV5-1	.	TRBJ1-2	once	TGCGCCAGCAGGCCCGGAGTTGGAGCTAACTATGGCTACACCTTC	CASRPGVGANYGYTF
TRBV4-1	TRBD1	TRBJ1-4	.	TGCGCCAGCAGCCAAGGACAGGGGGCAGAGGGTGAAAAACTGTTTTTT	CASSQGQGAEGEKLFF
TRBV12-3/TRBV12-4	.	TRBJ1-5	.	TGTGCCAGCAGTGCACAGGGTAATCAGCCCCAGCATTTT	CASSAQGNQPQHF
TRBV11-1	TRBD2	TRBJ2-1	few	TGTGCCAGCAGCTTAGTATTAGCGGGGGAGAGTGAGCAGTTCTTC	CASSLVLAGESEQFF
TRBV19	.	TRBJ1-5	once	TGTGCCAGTAGTATACGAGGCAATCAGCCCCAGCATTTT	CASSIRGNQPQHF
TRBV24-1	.	TRBJ2-7	.	TGTGCCACCAGTGATAACAGTTACGAGCAGTACTTC	CATSDNSYEQYF
TRBV5-1	.	TRBJ2-3	.	TGCGCCAGCAGCTTAAAACCCGCGGGGGCAAGCACAGATACGCAGTATTTT	CASSLKPAGASTDTQYF
TRBV5-4	.	TRBJ1-4	.	TGTGCCAGCAGCTTGGGGGGGGAGCAATTGGGAAAACTGTTTTTT	CASSLGGEQLGKLFF
TRBV3-1/TRBV3-2	.	TRBJ2-1	.	TGTGCCAGCAGAGCAACTAATGAGCAGTTCTTC	CASRATNEQFF
TRBV21-1	.	TRBJ2-1	medium-sized	TGTGCCAGCAGCAAAACGGGGGTTTTAGGGGCCTACTACAATGAGCAGTTCTTC	CASSKTGVLGAYYNEQFF
TRBV7-2	.	TRBJ2-3	once	TGTGCCAGCAGCCCCTCCTATACAGATACGCAGTATTTT	CASSPSYTDTQYF
TRBV10-1	TRBD2	TRBJ2-3	.	TGCGCCAGCAGTGGTGGTAGCGGGTACGCAGATACGCAGTATTTT	CASSGGSGYADTQYF
TRBV18	.	TRBJ2-5	.	TGTGCCAGCTCACTCACGGACAGACAAGAGACCCAGTACTTC	CASSLTDRQETQYF
TRBV5-4	.	TRBJ2-7	.	TGTGCCAGCACCCGTGGACAATCCTACGAGCAGTACTTC	CASTRGQSYEQYF
TRBV29-1	.	TRBJ2-1	.	TGCAGCCAGACAGTGCTTCGTGAGCAGTTCTTC	CSQTVLREQFF
TRBV13	.	TRBJ1-1	.	TGTGCCAGCAGCTTATTGGGGAGGGCCAACACTGAAGCTTTCTTT	CASSLLGRANTEAFF
TRBV11-2	.	TRBJ2-1	.	TGTGCCAGCAGCCAGGCCGCGGGATACAATGAGCAGTTCTTC	CASSQAAGYNEQFF
TRBV6-5	TRBD1	TRBJ1-2	.	TGTGCCAGCAGAGGACAGGGCCGCTATGGCTACACCTTC	CASRGQGRYGYTF